The sequence of this T cell receptor beta chain was determined in a study of blood T cell repertoires in COVID-19. Study in general: Sources were T cells, B-cell-depleted T cells, or PBMCs; the material itself was cDNA or gDNA.

In the authors' workflow: From reference gene primer amplification, estimates of nucleated cell counts were derived. Libraries were prepared by immunoSEQ multiplex PCR; TCRdb keeps only in-frame clonotypes and omits some of them. That table furnishes V, J and clone size, whereas the DNA furnished D and trimming. The table records roughly 500,000 clones, roughly 85% of them present only once. The junction had 16 bases not matched to a gene; V was cut back by 4 bases and J by 6 bases. Germline CDR1 and CDR2: MNHEY and SVGEGT. The CDR3 sequence is 18 residues long. The receptor comes from a human donor in a cohort sampled during active COVID-19. Specimen: peripheral blood. This chain joins TRBV6-2 or TRBV6-3 and TRBJ2-4; 9 bases agree with TRBD1. The CDR3 DNA follows: TGTGCCAGCAGTTTGTCAGGACAGGGGATACTTAGGGGAAACATTCAGTACTTC. Translated, it gives CASSLSGQGILRGNIQYF.